This T cell receptor beta chain was captured in a study of blood T cell repertoires in COVID-19. The table came from immunoSEQ multiplex PCR; TCRdb's copy has only in-frame clones and leaves some out. This repertoire shows roughly 250,000 clones, over 75% found once; its top ten account for 2% to 2.5%. CDR1 and CDR2 from the germline V gene are KGHSH and LQKENI. CDR3 length: 16 residues. After removal of 3 bases from V and 1 base from J, the junction contained 2 bases not matched to a gene. The chain uses TRBV18 and TRBJ2-1; 11 bases map to TRBD2. The sequence was collected from a woman aged 35 to 49 who had recovered from COVID-19. Input material: peripheral blood. The CDR3 loop reads CASSPLAGGSYNEQFF. The DNA of the CDR3 is TGTGCCAGCTCACCGCTAGCGGGGGGTTCCTACAATGAGCAGTTCTTC.